This TCR beta chain was profiled in a study of T-cell reconstitution after alpha-beta-depleted transplantation in children. This clonotype has at least ten counts. Unique molecular identifiers were incorporated into the prepared TCRbeta library. TCRdb itself ran the PCR reads through MiXCR, one entry per CDR3 protein. The sample has 190,000 or so distinct CDR3 sequences, about 6.8% seen once. This clonotype was obtained from a human donor who donated a stem cell graft to a child with Wiskott-Aldrich syndrome. Sequences were derived from PBMCs from the stem cell graft donor, sampled from the stem cell graft.

In DNA, the CDR3 is TGTGCCACCAGTGATCCCGGACAGGGCCGATATGGCTACACCTTC. This encodes CATSDPGQGRYGYTF. This rearrangement joins TRBV24-1 to TRBJ1-2; TRBD1 aligns across 8 bases. This CDR3 has 15 amino acids. CDR1 and CDR2 from the germline V gene are KGHDR and SFDVKD. Trimming took 3 bases from V and 5 from J; bases not matched to a gene: 7.